These 10 T cell receptor beta chains share one sample of origin, sequenced in a study of cytomegalovirus exposure and HLA in healthy donors. Produced via immunoSEQ multiplex PCR; TCRdb's table is partial and in-frame only. This table holds fewer than 120,000 clones, about 92% found once. Sequencing was carried out using PBMCs. Source of these receptors: a young woman in good health and CMV-seronegative.

The chain employs TRBV7-9 and TRBJ1-2; no definite D call. Per germline, CDR1 SEHNR and CDR2 FQNEAQ (reference sequence). This CDR3 region has 14 residues. The germline V and J ends were trimmed by 5 bases and 4 bases, with 14 bases remaining between them. In DNA form, the CDR3 reads TGTGCCAGCAGCCTTGCGAGAGACACCTATGGCTACACCTTC. Encoded protein: CASSLARDTYGYTF.

The J gene is TRBJ2-7, the V gene TRBV4-2; tentative D call: TRBD2 (5 bases). Germline V gene sequence: CDR1 LGHNA, CDR2 YNFKEQ. This CDR3 contains 15 residues. The V and J ends lost 0 bases and 2 bases respectively, with 11 bases between them. The chain's CDR3 is CASSQEYRGPYEQYF. CDR3 bases: TGTGCCAGCAGCCAAGAATACCGGGGTCCCTACGAGCAGTACTTC.

The J gene is TRBJ1-1, the V gene TRBV28; D not certain. Trimming took off 3 bases at V and 5 bases at J, with 10 bases between the two ends. Germline assignment: CDR1 MDHEN and CDR2 SYDVKM. The CDR3 is made up of 13 amino acids. CDR3 amino acids: CASSLEGGTEAFF. CDR3 coding DNA: TGTGCCAGCAGTTTGGAAGGAGGGACTGAAGCTTTCTTT. Filled out from reference TRBV28 and TRBJ1-1, the complete variable domain reads DVKVTQSSRYLVKRTGEKVFLECVQDMDHENMFWYRQDPGLGLRLIYFSYDVKMKEKGDIPEGYSVSREKKERFSLILESASTNQTSMYLCASSLEGGTEAFFGQGTRLTVV.

The chain links TRBV4-2 to TRBJ2-3; D perhaps matches TRBD2 (5 bases). The CDR3 consists of 15 residues. Between the trimmed V and J ends, which lost 0 bases and 2 bases, there was a span of 9 bases. CDR1 and CDR2 from the germline V gene are LGHNA and YNFKEQ. CDR3 nucleotide sequence: TGTGCCAGCAGCCAAGATCGGAGGCTCACAGATACGCAGTATTTT. Residues: CASSQDRRLTDTQYF.

The chain couples TRBV4-2 to TRBJ1-1; TRBD1 is a possible D gene (6 bases). V was shortened by 5 bases and J by 5 bases, with 18 bases between the two germline ends. Germline V gene data show CDR1 as LGHNA and CDR2 as YNFKEQ. The CDR3 has 15 amino acids. The CDR3 DNA follows: TGTGCCAGCAGCGAGCCCTTGGGGGGGCGGACTGAAGCTTTCTTT. Protein sequence: CASSEPLGGRTEAFF.

The CDR3 protein is CASSAQGITGELFF. CDR3 coding DNA: TGTGCCAGCAGTGCTCAGGGTATCACCGGGGAGCTGTTTTTT. This chain joins TRBV6-4 and TRBJ2-2, with D tentatively TRBD1 (5 bases). The CDR3 spans 14 residues. CDR1 is MRHNA and CDR2 is SNTAGT in the germline V gene. Trimming took off 4 bases at V and 4 bases at J, with 10 bases between the two ends.

The J gene is TRBJ2-1, the V gene TRBV29-1; 10 bases are a match to TRBD2. The CDR3 is made up of 14 amino acids. The V gene's germline CDR1 is SQVTM and CDR2 ANQGSEA. With 6 bases clipped from V and 5 bases from J, the junction kept 7 bases outside the gene matches. CDR3 sequence (DNA): TGCAGCGTGGGGTATAGCGGGAGGCACAATGAGCAGTTCTTC. Protein: CSVGYSGRHNEQFF.

This clone was detected only a few times. The chain carries TRBV4-1 and TRBJ2-7; 7 bases are a match to TRBD1. This CDR3 spans 14 amino acids. Per germline, CDR1 MGHRA and CDR2 YSYEKL. Germline trimming cut 1 base from V and 5 bases from J; bases unmatched to any gene: 5. The DNA of the CDR3 is TGCGCCAGCAGCCAAGGCAGGGGGATAGACGAGCAGTACTTC. Its protein product is CASSQGRGIDEQYF.

V is TRBV15 and J is TRBJ1-2; D is undetermined. The CDR3 loop spans 15 amino acids. The V end was cut by 0 bases, the J end by 3 bases, with 11 bases between. The germline gives CDR1 LNHNV, CDR2 YYDKDF (reference sequence). DNA of the CDR3: TGTGCCACCAGCAGAGATGGAGGGATCGACTATGGCTACACCTTC. It encodes CATSRDGGIDYGYTF. Combining the CDR3 with reference TRBV15 and TRBJ1-2 gives the whole variable domain DAMVIQNPRYQVTQFGKPVTLSCSQTLNHNVMYWYQQKSSQAPKLLFHYYDKDFNNEADTPDNFQSRRPNTSFCFLDIRSPGLGDTAMYLCATSRDGGIDYGYTFGSGTRLTVV.

This clone has more than one count but fewer than ten. The DNA of the CDR3 is TGTGCCAGCAGCTTAGAGGTAGCGGGGGGGCCCTACGAGCAGTACTTC. Amino acids: CASSLEVAGGPYEQYF. V is TRBV7-6 and J is TRBJ2-7, with 11 positions matching TRBD2. The V segment lost 1 base and the J segment 2 bases; nucleotides outside the gene matches: 4. The CDR3 runs 16 residues. Per germline, CDR1 SGHVS and CDR2 FNYEAQ. Filled out from reference TRBV7-6 and TRBJ2-7, the complete variable domain reads GAGVSQSPRYKVTKRGQDVALRCDPISGHVSLYWYRQALGQGPEFLTYFNYEAQQDKSGLPNDRFSAERPEGSISTLTIQRTEQRDSAMYRCASSLEVAGGPYEQYFGPGTRLTVT.